One T cell receptor beta chain is described in this entry. Its cognate antigen is unknown. 13 Jbeta primers and 60 Vbeta primers were used for the PCR. Measured with immunoSEQ multiplex PCR; TCRdb has only the in-frame clones, and not every one. The sample yields under 150,000 clones, approximately 80% seen once. Germline-derived CDR1 and CDR2 are SGHRS and YFSETQ. Trimming pared 1 base from V and 7 bases from J, leaving 8 bases between. This CDR3 spans 13 amino acids. The data are from a study of cytomegalovirus exposure and HLA in healthy donors. Study-wide results and limits: A few V segments could not be told apart, such as TRBV6-2 and TRBV6-3, and were left out. Reported findings show TCR beta sequences accurately forecast HLA-A and HLA-B alleles in most subjects.

This TCR was recovered from a boy aged 2-15 years in good health and CMV-seronegative. The rearrangement links TRBV5-1 to TRBJ2-2, with D perhaps matching TRBD1 (5 bases). Sequenced material: PBMCs. This chain's CDR3 is CASSLQGDGELFF. The CDR3, as DNA: TGCGCCAGCAGCTTGCAGGGCGACGGGGAGCTGTTTTTT.